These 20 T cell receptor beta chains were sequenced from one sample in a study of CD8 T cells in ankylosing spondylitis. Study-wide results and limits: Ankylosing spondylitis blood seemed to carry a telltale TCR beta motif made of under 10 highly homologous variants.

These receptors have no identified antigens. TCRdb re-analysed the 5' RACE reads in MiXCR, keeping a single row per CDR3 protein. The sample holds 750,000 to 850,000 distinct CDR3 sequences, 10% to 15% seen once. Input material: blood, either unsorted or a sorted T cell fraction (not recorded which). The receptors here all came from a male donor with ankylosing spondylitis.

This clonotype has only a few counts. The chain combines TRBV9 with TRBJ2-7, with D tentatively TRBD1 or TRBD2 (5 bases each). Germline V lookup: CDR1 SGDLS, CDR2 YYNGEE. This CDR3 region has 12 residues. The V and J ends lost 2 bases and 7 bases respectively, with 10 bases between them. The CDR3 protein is CASSVPEGEQYF. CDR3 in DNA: TGTGCCAGCAGCGTCCCCGAGGGGGAGCAGTACTTC.

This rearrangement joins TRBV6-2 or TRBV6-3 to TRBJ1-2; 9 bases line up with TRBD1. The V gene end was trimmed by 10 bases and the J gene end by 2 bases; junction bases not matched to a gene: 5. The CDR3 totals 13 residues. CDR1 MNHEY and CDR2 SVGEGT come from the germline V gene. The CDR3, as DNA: TGTGCCACCCGGGACAGGGAAAACTATGGCTACACCTTC. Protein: CATRDRENYGYTF.

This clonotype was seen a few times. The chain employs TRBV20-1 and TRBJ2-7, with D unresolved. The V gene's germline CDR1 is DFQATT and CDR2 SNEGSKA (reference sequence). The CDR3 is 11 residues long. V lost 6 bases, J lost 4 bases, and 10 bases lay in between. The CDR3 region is CSAFDGYEQYF. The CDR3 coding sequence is TGCAGTGCCTTCGACGGATACGAGCAGTACTTC.

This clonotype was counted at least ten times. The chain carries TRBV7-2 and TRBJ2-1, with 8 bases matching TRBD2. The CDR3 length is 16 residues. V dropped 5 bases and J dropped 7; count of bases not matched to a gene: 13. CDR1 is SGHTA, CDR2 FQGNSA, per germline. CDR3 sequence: CASSLGRGALKNEQFF. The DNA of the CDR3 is TGTGCCAGCAGCCTCGGGAGGGGTGCCCTTAAGAATGAGCAGTTCTTC.

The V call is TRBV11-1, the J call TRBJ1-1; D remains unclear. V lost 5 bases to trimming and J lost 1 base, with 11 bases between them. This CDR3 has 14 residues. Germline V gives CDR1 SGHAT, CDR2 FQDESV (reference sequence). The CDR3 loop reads CASSGRVSNTEAFF. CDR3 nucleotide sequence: TGTGCCAGCAGCGGGAGGGTGTCGAACACTGAAGCTTTCTTT.

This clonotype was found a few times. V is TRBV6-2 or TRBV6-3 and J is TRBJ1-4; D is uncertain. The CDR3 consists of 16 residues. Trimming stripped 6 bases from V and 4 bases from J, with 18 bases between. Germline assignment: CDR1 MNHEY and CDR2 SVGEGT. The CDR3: CASRKNRSPGNEKLFF. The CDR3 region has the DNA TGTGCCAGCAGAAAAAACCGGTCTCCGGGTAATGAAAAACTGTTTTTT.

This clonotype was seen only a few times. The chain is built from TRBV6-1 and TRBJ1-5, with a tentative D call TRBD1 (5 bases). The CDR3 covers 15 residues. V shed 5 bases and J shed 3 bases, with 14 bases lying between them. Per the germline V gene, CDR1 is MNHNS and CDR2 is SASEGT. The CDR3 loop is CASSRGGVNNQPQHF. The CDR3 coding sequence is TGTGCCAGCAGTCGGGGCGGGGTTAACAATCAGCCCCAGCATTTT.

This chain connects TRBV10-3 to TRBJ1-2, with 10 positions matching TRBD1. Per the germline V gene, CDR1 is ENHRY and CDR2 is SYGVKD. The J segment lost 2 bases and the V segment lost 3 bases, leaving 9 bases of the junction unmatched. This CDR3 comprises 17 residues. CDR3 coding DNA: TGTGCCATCAGTGACTGGACAGGGGGTGTGCCCAACTATGGCTACACCTTC. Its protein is CAISDWTGGVPNYGYTF.

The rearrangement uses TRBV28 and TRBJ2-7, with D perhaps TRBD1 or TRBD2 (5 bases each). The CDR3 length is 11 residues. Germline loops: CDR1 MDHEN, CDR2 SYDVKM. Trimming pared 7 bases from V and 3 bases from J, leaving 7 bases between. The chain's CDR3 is CASNGGYEQYF. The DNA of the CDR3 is TGTGCCAGCAATGGGGGCTACGAGCAGTACTTC.

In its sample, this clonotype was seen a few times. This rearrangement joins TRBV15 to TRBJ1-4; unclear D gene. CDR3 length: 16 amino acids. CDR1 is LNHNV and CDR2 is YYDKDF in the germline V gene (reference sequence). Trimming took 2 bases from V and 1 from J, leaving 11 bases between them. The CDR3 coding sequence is TGTGCCACCAGCAGACTTTCGACACAAACTAATGAAAAACTGTTTTTT. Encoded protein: CATSRLSTQTNEKLFF.

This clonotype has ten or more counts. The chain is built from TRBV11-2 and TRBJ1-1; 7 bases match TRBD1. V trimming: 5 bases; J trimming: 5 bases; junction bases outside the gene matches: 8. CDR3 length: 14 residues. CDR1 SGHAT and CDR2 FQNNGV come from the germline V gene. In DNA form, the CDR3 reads TGTGCCAGCAGCCCTCGGGCAGGGGGGACTGAAGCTTTCTTT. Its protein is CASSPRAGGTEAFF. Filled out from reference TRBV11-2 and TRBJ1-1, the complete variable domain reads EAGVAQSPRYKIIEKRQSVAFWCNPISGHATLYWYQQILGQGPKLLIQFQNNGVVDDSQLPKDRFSAERLKGVDSTLKIQPAKLEDSAVYLCASSPRAGGTEAFFGQGTRLTVV.

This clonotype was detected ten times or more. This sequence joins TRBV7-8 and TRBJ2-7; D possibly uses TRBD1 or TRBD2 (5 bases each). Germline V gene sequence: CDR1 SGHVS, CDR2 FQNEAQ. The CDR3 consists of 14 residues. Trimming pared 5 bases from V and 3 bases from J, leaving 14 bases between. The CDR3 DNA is TGTGCCAGCAGCCTCAGGGAGCACTTCTACGAGCAGTACTTC. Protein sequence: CASSLREHFYEQYF.

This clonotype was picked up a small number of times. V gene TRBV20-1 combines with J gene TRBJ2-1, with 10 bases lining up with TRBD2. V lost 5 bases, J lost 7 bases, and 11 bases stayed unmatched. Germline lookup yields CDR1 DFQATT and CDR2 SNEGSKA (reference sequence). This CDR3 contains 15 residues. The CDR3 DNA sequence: TGCAGTGCTGCACCGGGACTAGCGTTTGAAAATGAGCAGTTCTTC. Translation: CSAAPGLAFENEQFF.

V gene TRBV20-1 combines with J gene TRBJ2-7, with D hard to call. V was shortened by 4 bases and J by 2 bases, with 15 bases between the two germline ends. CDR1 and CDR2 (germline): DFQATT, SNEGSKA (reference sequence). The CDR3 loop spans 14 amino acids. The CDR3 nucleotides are TGCAGTGCTAATTTGGGAAAGGGAACCTACGAGCAGTACTTC. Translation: CSANLGKGTYEQYF.

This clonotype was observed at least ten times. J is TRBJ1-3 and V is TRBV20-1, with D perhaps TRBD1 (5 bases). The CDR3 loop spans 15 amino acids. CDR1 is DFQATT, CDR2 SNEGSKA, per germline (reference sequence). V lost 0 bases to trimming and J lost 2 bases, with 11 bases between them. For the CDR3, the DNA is TGCAGTGCTAGAGATGGGAGGGACCCTGGAAACACCATATATTTT. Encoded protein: CSARDGRDPGNTIYF.

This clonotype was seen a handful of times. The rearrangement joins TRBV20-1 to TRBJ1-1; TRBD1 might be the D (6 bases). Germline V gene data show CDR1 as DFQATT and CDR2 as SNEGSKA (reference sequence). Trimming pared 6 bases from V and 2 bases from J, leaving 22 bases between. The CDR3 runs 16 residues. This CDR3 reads CSASGAGEPVNTEAFF. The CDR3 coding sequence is TGCAGTGCCTCAGGGGCAGGGGAACCCGTTAACACTGAAGCTTTCTTT.

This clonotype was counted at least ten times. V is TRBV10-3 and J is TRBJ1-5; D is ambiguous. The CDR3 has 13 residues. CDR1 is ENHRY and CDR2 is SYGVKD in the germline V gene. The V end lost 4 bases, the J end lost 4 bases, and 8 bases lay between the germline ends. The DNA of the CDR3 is TGTGCCATCAGTGCGGACGTAAATCAGCCCCAGCATTTT. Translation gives CAISADVNQPQHF.

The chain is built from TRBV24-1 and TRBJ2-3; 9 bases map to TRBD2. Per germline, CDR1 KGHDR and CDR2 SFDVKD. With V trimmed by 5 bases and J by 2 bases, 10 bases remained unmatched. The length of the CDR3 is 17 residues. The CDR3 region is CATSAARGRANTDTQYF. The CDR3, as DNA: TGTGCCACCAGTGCCGCCCGCGGGAGGGCCAACACAGATACGCAGTATTTT.

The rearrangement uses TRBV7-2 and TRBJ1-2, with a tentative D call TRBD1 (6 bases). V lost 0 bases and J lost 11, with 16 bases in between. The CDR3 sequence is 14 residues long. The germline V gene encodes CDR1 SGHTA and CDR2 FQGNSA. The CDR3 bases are TGTGCCAGCAGCTTAGCTCCGGGGGCTAGGTGGTACACCTTC. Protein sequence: CASSLAPGARWYTF.

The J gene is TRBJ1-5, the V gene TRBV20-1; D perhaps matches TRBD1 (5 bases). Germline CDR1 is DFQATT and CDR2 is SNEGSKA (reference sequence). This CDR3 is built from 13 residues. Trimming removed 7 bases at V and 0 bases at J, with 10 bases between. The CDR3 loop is CSGGADSNQPQHF. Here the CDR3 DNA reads TGCAGTGGTGGGGCAGATAGCAATCAGCCCCAGCATTTT.